What follows describes a single T cell receptor (beta chain). The antigen is undetermined. These data belong to a study of human T cells and chemical hapten exposure. About the research overall: Readings were taken at 6 days from patch tests that had applied 0.01% DPC to the upper back. Study findings and constraints: Among expanded TCRs, significantly more large CDR3 similarity clusters formed than among controls. Counts of expanded TCRs (at PT1) showed a positive correlation with patch test score. There was no change with DPC sensitization in TCRs above 1 in 1000 frequency.

Time point of the sample: patch test 3, about 24 weeks after DPC sensitization. The treatment here: therapeutic diphenylcyclopropenone sensitization with weekly scalp DPC. Unfractionated whole blood served as the source for total RNA extraction. Germline lookup yields CDR1 SEHNR and CDR2 FQNEAQ (reference sequence). V shed 0 bases and J shed 7 bases, with 3 bases lying between them. The CDR3 has 12 residues. One entry per CDR3 protein results from TCRdb running MiXCR on the RACE reads. Of about 39,000 distinct CDR3 sequences in the sample, roughly 13% were seen once. Sequenced here: whole blood, sampled in connection with sensitization to the hapten diphenylcyclopropenone (DPC). The sequence derives from a woman aged 40 to 50 with alopecia areata. Some clones in this sample may be carry-over from other donors' samples. The chain has TRBV7-9 and TRBJ2-2, with D unresolved. The CDR3 loop reads CASSLALGELFF. CDR3 coding DNA: TGTGCCAGCAGCTTAGCGCTCGGGGAGCTGTTTTTT. Combining the CDR3 with reference TRBV7-9 and TRBJ2-2 gives the whole variable domain DTGVSQNPRHKITKRGQNVTFRCDPISEHNRLYWYRQTLGQGPEFLTYFQNEAQLEKSRLLSDRFSAERPKGSFSTLEIQRTEQGDSAMYLCASSLALGELFFGEGSRLTVL.